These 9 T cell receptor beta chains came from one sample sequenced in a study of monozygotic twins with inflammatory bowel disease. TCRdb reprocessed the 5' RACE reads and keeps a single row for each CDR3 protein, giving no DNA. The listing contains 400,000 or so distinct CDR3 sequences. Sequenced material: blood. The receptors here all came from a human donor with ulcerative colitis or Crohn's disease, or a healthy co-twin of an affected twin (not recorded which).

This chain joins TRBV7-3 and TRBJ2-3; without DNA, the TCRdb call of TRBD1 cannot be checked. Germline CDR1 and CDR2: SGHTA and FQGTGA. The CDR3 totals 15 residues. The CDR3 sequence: CASSRTGYTTDTQYF.

CDR3 loop: CASQPPSGHASTDTQYF. The chain recombines TRBV12-3 or TRBV12-4 with TRBJ2-3; TCRdb returns TRBD1, unconfirmable since there is no DNA. CDR3 length: 17 residues.

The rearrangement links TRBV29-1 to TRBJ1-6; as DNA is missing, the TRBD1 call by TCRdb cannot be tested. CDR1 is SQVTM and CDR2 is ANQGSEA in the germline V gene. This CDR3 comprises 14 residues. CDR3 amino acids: CSVPGQGANSPLHF.

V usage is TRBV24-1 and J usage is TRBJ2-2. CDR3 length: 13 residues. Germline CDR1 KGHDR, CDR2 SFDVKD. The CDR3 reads CATSDFQSGELFF.

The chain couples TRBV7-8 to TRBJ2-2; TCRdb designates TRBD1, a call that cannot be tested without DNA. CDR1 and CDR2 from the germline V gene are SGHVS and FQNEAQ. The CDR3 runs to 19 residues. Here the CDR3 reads CASRFLPQGAIWNTGELFF.

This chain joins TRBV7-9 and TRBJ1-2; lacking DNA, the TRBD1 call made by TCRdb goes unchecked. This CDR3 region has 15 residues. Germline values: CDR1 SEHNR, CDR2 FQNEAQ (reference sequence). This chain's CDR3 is CASSLGGGTGEGYTF.

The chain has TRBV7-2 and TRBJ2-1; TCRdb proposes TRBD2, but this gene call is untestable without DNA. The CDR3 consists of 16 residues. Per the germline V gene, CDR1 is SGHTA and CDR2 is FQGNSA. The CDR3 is CASSRGLSGEYNEQFF.

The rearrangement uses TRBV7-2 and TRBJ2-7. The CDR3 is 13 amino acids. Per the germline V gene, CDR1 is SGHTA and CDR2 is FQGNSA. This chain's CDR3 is CASSLGNSLEQYF.

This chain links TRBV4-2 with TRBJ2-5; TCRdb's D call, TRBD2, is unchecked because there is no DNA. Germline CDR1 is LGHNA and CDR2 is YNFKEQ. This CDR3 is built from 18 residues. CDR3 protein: CASSQEASGGPKQETQYF.